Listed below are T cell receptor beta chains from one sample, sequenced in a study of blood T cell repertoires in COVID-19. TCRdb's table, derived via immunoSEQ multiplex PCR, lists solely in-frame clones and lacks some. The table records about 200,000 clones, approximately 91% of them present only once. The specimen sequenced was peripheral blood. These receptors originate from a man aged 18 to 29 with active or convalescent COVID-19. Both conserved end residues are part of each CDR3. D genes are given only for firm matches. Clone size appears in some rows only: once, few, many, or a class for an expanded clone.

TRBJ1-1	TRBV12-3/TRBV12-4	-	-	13	CASRIGGAAEAFF	TGTGCCAGCAGGATCGGGGGGGCCGCTGAAGCTTTCTTT
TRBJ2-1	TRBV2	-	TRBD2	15	CASRRTSGGHNEQFF	TGTGCCAGCAGGAGGACTAGCGGGGGGCACAATGAGCAGTTCTTC
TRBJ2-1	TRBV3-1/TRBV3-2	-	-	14	CASSQGLPRNEQFF	TGTGCCAGCAGCCAAGGGCTGCCGCGGAATGAGCAGTTCTTC
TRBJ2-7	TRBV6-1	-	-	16	CASSDPRQASSYEQYF	TGTGCCAGCAGTGACCCAAGACAGGCCAGCTCCTACGAGCAGTACTTC
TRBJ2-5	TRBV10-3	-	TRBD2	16	CAISERASGGPLTQYF	TGTGCCATCAGTGAGAGGGCTAGCGGGGGACCCCTGACCCAGTACTTC
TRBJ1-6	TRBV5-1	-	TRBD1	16	CASSEDTGEYNSPLHF	TGCGCCAGCAGCGAGGATACAGGGGAATATAATTCACCCCTCCACTTT
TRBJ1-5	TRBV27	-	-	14	CASSLRQGNQPQHF	TGTGCCAGCAGTTTGCGCCAGGGTAATCAGCCCCAGCATTTT
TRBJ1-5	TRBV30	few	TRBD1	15	CAWSPPDRANQPQHF	TGTGCCTGGAGTCCACCGGACAGGGCGAATCAGCCCCAGCATTTT
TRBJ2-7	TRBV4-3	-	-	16	CASSQERGLSSYEQYF	TGCGCCAGCAGCCAAGAAAGGGGGTTAAGCTCCTACGAGCAGTACTTC
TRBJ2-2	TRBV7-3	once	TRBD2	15	CASSFSGGHTGELFF	TGTGCCAGCAGCTTTAGCGGGGGCCACACCGGGGAGCTGTTTTTT
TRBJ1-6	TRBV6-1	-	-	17	CASSESGWSSYNSPLHF	TGTGCCAGCAGTGAATCTGGGTGGAGCTCCTATAATTCACCCCTCCACTTT
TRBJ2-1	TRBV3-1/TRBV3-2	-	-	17	CASSQASLASSYNEQFF	TGTGCCAGCAGCCAAGCAAGCCTAGCGTCGTCCTACAATGAGCAGTTCTTC
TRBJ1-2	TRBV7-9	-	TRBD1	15	CASSLAGDSNYGYTF	TGTGCCAGCAGCTTAGCCGGGGACAGTAACTATGGCTACACCTTC
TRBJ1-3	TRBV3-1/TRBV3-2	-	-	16	CASSQEHRVYGNTIYF	TGTGCCAGCAGCCAAGAACACAGGGTGTATGGAAACACCATATATTTT
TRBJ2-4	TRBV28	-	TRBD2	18	CASSFAGGGAWSKNIQYF	TGTGCCAGCAGTTTTGCTGGCGGGGGGGCCTGGTCCAAAAACATTCAGTACTTC
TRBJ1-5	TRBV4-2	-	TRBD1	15	CASSQVDRDVQPQHF	TGTGCCAGCAGCCAGGTGGACAGGGACGTTCAGCCCCAGCATTTT
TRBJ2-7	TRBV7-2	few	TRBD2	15	CASSLVLAGVNEQYF	TGTGCCAGCAGCTTAGTACTAGCGGGAGTCAACGAGCAGTACTTC
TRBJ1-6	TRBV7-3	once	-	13	CASSLTTGTPLHF	TGTGCCAGCAGCTTAACGACGGGGACACCCCTCCACTTT
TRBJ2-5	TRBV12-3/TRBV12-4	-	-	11	CASSLKETQYF	TGTGCCAGCAGCCTAAAAGAGACCCAGTACTTC
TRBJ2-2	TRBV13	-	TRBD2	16	CASSPRTSGWAGELFF	TGTGCCAGCAGCCCCCGGACTAGCGGATGGGCCGGGGAGCTGTTTTTT
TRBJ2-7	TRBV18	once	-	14	CASSPGAYFYEQYF	TGTGCCAGCTCACCAGGTGCTTACTTCTACGAGCAGTACTTC
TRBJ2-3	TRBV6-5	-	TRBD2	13	CASSRGGADTQYF	TGTGCCAGCAGTCGCGGGGGGGCGGATACGCAGTATTTT
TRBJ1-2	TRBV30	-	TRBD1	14	CAGTGATYNYGYTF	TGTGCCGGTACAGGGGCGACCTACAACTATGGCTACACCTTC
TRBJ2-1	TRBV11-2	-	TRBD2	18	CASSSGTSGRRSYNEQFF	TGTGCCAGCAGCTCCGGGACTAGCGGGAGAAGGTCCTACAATGAGCAGTTCTTC
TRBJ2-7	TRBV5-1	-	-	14	CASSLALDYYEQYF	TGCGCCAGCAGCTTGGCCCTGGACTACTACGAGCAGTACTTC
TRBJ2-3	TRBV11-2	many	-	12	CASSLNMDTQYF	TGTGCCAGCAGCTTAAATATGGATACGCAGTATTTT